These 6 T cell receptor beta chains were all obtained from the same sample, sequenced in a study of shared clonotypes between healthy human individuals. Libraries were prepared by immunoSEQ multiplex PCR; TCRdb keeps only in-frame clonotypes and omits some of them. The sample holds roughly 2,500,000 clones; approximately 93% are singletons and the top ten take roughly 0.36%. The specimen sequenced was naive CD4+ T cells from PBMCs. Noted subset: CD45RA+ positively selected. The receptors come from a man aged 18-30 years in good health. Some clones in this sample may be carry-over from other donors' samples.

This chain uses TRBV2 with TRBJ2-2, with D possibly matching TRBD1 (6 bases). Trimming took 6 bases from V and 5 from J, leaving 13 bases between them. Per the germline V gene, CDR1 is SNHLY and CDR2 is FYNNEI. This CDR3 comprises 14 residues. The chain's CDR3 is CASSQGSGTGELFF. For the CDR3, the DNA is TGTGCCAGCAGCCAGGGGTCGGGTACCGGGGAGCTGTTTTTT. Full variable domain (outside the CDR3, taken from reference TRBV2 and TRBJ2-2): EPEVTQTPSHQVTQMGQEVILRCVPISNHLYFYWYRQILGQKVEFLVSFYNNEISEKSEIFDDQFSVERPDGSNFTLKIRSTKLEDSAMYFCASSQGSGTGELFFGEGSRLTVL.

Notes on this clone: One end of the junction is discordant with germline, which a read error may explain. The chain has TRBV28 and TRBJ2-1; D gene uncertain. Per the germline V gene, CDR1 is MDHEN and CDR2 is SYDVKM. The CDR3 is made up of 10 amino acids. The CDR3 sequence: CARSPGGRIF. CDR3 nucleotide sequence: TGTGCCAGGAGTCCCGGCGGCAGGATCTTC.

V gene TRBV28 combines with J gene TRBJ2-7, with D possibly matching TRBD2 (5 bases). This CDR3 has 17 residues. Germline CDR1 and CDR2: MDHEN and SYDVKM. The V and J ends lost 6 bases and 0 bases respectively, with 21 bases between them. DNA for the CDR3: TGTGCCAGCAGACCACCTCCACTAGGCCCGAGCTCCTACGAGCAGTACTTC. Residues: CASRPPPLGPSSYEQYF.

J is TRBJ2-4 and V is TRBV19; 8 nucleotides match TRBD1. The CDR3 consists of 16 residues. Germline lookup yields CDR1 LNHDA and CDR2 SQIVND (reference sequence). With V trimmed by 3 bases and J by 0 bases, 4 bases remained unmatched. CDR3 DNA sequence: TGTGCCAGTAGTATCGGGACAGGTCTAGCCAAAAACATTCAGTACTTC. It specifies CASSIGTGLAKNIQYF. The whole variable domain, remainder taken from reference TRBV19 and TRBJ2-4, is DGGITQSPKYLFRKEGQNVTLSCEQNLNHDAMYWYRQDPGQGLRLIYYSQIVNDFQKGDIAEGYSVSREKKESFPLTVTSAQKNPTAFYLCASSIGTGLAKNIQYFGAGTRLSVL.

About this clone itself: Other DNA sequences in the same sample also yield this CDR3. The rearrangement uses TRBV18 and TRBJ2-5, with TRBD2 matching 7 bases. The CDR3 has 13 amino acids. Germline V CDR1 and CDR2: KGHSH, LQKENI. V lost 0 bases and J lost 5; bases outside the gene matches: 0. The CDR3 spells CASSPPGGETQYF. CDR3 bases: TGTGCCAGCTCACCACCCGGGGGGGAGACCCAGTACTTC.

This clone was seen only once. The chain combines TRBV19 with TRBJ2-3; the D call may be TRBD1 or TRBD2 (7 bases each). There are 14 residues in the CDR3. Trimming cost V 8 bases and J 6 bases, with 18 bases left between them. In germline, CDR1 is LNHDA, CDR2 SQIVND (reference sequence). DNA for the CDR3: TGTGCCAGTCGAATGGCAGGGGGAGGGGATACGCAGTATTTT. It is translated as CASRMAGGGDTQYF. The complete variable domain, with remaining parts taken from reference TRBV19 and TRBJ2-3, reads DGGITQSPKYLFRKEGQNVTLSCEQNLNHDAMYWYRQDPGQGLRLIYYSQIVNDFQKGDIAEGYSVSREKKESFPLTVTSAQKNPTAFYLCASRMAGGGDTQYFGPGTRLTVL.